Presented here are 3 T cell receptor beta chains from one specimen sequenced in a study of shared clonotypes between healthy human individuals. The data were produced by immunoSEQ multiplex PCR, yet TCRdb's version contains in-frame clones alone and is incomplete. The table has more than 150,000 clones, around 93% seen once; the top ten hold 0.067%. Sequenced: naive CD4+ T cells sorted from blood. Noted subset: CD45RA+ positively selected. Receptors originate from a woman in her 30s in good health.

This chain joins TRBV19 and TRBJ2-7; weak D call: TRBD2 (6 bases). This CDR3 has 16 residues. Per the germline V gene, CDR1 is LNHDA and CDR2 is SQIVND (reference sequence). V lost 3 bases and J 1 base, leaving 16 bases between the germline ends. The CDR3 coding sequence is TGTGCCAGTAGTATCAAGCCGGGACTGGTATCCTACGAGCAGTACTTC. As protein: CASSIKPGLVSYEQYF.

This sequence joins TRBV5-8 and TRBJ2-1, with 11 bases identical to TRBD2. This CDR3 has 15 residues. The germline V gene encodes CDR1 SGHTS and CDR2 YDEGEE. With V trimmed by 3 bases and J by 7 bases, 6 bases remained unmatched. The CDR3 protein is CASSSPGLAVNEQFF. In DNA, the CDR3 is TGTGCCAGCAGCTCACCGGGACTAGCGGTAAATGAGCAGTTCTTC.

The chain couples TRBV27 to TRBJ1-1, with D perhaps matching TRBD1 (5 bases). Trimming took off 8 bases at V and 1 base at J, with 17 bases between the two ends. CDR3 length: 15 amino acids. Germline-derived CDR1 and CDR2 are MNHEY and SMNVEV (reference sequence). Here the CDR3 DNA reads TGTGCCAGCCGCCGTAGTGGGGCGCGGAACACTGAAGCTTTCTTT. Residues: CASRRSGARNTEAFF.